This T cell receptor beta chain stems from a study of cytomegalovirus exposure and HLA in healthy donors (TCRdb year 2017). With respect to the entire study: According to an earlier analysis of a few hundred of the donors, about 179 million T cells yielded roughly 110 million unique TCR beta sequences and 276 Gb of sequence data. Among the 398 genotyped donors, around 81% belonged to the genetic ancestry cluster associated with self-reported Caucasian donors. Rather than using new phenotypic data, the later analysis identified candidate immune exposures from TCR beta sequences and from how often those sequences occurred across donors. The study was designed to test whether signatures of past pathogen exposure could be identified by cataloging public T cell receptors. Typing coverage differed by locus: A, B, C, DRB1 and DQB1 were typed in roughly 620-640 donors, DQA1 in around 500, DPA1 in approximately 610, and DPB1 in 472. A later genetic analysis took genome-wide SNP genotypes for about three fifths of the roughly 670 donors and used that subset as a discovery cohort. An early release covering roughly 600 HLA-typed donors comprised 250 to 350 gigabases of sequencing data and approximately 80 million unique TCR sequences. Class I and class II HLA loci were covered by the typing at four-digit resolution. Donor age, sex, ethnicity and CMV serostatus were compiled together with the repertoire data. In a later analysis, previously published TCR beta repertoires from several hundred donors were re-analyzed and high-resolution HLA genotyping was added so that TCR occurrence patterns could be studied. Using immunosequencing, the study profiled T cell repertoires from fewer than 850 subjects and related those repertoires to cytomegalovirus serostatus. Besides the first cohort of 666 subjects, a separate validation cohort made up of 95 to 150 different subjects was used. Roughly 5 DR-DQ haplotypes were handled as single units for association and clustering, since linkage in the cohort was strong. High-throughput TCR immunosequencing, statistical association of individual TCRs with disease status, and machine learning were combined to predict cytomegalovirus infection status. In an earlier analysis of a few hundred of the donors, high-throughput TCR beta sequencing was used to judge whether each TCR beta V gene segment behaved as functional or pseudogenic. All discovery cohort repertoires had been generated using a single sequencing platform. Among approximately 370 genotyped donors of the cohort, an average of approximately 200,000 unique TCR beta nucleotide sequences was sequenced per donor, of which 15% to 20% were non-productive. Study-wide conclusions, independent of this receptor: Broadly in line with IMGT annotations, most TCR beta V segments showed up in productive rearrangements about 87% or about 30% of the time in an earlier analysis of several hundred of the donors. Strong co-occurrence of HLA alleles, especially DR and DQ, made assigning TCR associations to individual alleles difficult. Only TCR beta chains were sequenced in this cohort, and the absence of alpha or paired-chain data limited detectable features. Roughly uniform sequencing depth across donors was assumed in presence/absence analyses, although this assumption may not hold. A group of highly shared sequence variants was considered likely to be a technical artifact of the sequencing pipeline. Because some donors lacked HLA typing at each locus, the association tests relied only on the typed subset. In a later genetic analysis, fewer N-insertions in productive TCRs were reported among donors in an Asian-associated ancestry cluster than the approximately 670-donor mean. A later analysis found that HLA-associated TCR beta chains were more clonally expanded and had lower generation probabilities than equally common non-associated chains. An association between a missense DCLRE1C variant and V-gene and J-gene trimming of TCR beta chains was found in a later genetic analysis and replicated in an independent cohort. In a later analysis, the rate of TCR association differed among HLA loci, with DRB1 alleles having the most associated TCRs and HLA-C alleles having the fewest. Across donors, most TCR sequences were observed very rarely, whereas some public TCRs were present in many individuals. Linkage disequilibrium might explain the correlated functional status among segregating V segments, but an unknown experimental factor could not be excluded. In both the original and validation cohorts, the classifier was reported to diagnose cytomegalovirus status with high specificity and sensitivity. A later analysis found that most CMV-associated TCR beta chains appeared HLA-restricted, with HLA associations seemingly driven largely by CMV exposure. For the cohort, immune exposure information was limited to CMV serostatus. A total of 164 TCR beta chains were listed by the study as associated with cytomegalovirus. In a later analysis, several top co-occurrence clusters were reported to appear linked to parvovirus B19, influenza, CMV and Epstein-Barr virus. A further reported finding was that TCR beta sequences accurately predicted the HLA-A and HLA-B alleles for most subjects in the first cohort. Specific HLA alleles were associated with more than 15,000 TCR beta sequences at a false discovery rate of 0.05 in a later analysis. The authors suggested that the approach could potentially be generalized to other disease states and immunological phenotypes. The earlier analysis of 587 of the donors excluded seventeen rarely observed V segments, including chromosome 9 orphons, because counts were too low. A few of the identified cytomegalovirus-associated TCR beta chains were confirmed in vitro to be specific for cytomegalovirus antigens.

The cohort consisted of 600 to 700 healthy bone marrow donors. Cohort members were all nominally healthy when sampled, although unrecorded immune exposures were likely present. The donor was CMV seropositive and belonged to the group of 250 to 350 seropositive cohort members. A peripheral blood sample was collected from each donor, and TCR beta sequencing was performed on peripheral blood mononuclear cells. The Qiagen DNeasy Blood Extraction Kit was used to extract genomic DNA from the blood cell samples. Receptors were amplified or captured by the immunoSEQ multiplex PCR assay. A mixture of 60 forward primers for TCR Vbeta segments and 13 reverse primers for TCR Jbeta segments was used in the multiplex PCR. A multiplex PCR assay on genomic DNA amplified the CDR3 region of rearranged TCR beta genes. Amplified TCR beta libraries were sequenced as 87-base-pair reads on the Illumina HiSeq System. In the authors' own workflow: Across the 500 to 850 repertoires, a later analysis counted some 80 million unique TCR beta chains, 9.5 million to 12 million of which were shared by at least two donors. A nearest-neighbor algorithm error-corrected the raw reads and collapsed the reads into unique sequences, merging closely related sequences to remove PCR and sequencing errors. CDR3 sequences were aligned to IMGT reference sequences to assign V, D and J gene segments. For a sequence to be retained, a match of at least six nucleotides was required to both a V gene segment and a J gene segment. Rearrangements were called productive when the CDR3 lacked stop codons and stayed in frame with V and J; all others were non-productive. CDR3 was defined according to IMGT convention as the region running from the second conserved V-encoded cysteine to the conserved J-encoded phenylalanine. The earlier analysis of some 550 of the donors excluded any sequence lacking an unambiguous match to a single V gene segment. An earlier analysis of 587 of the donors classified V segments as functional when productive rearrangements were above 56.7% and as segregating when the standard deviation between donors was above 5%. A statistical classification framework was built to diagnose cytomegalovirus status from the catalog of TCR beta chain sequences. V and J gene assignment, in a later analysis, came from comparing TCR nucleotide sequences with IMGT/GENE-DB human TR gene sequences. The TCRdist pipeline was used in a later analysis to assign CDR3 sequences and most-parsimonious VDJ recombination scenarios. In a later analysis, each TCR beta chain was defined by its CDR3 amino acid sequence together with its V-gene family, and reads lacking a unique V-gene family were excluded. As a way to deal with suspected cross-contamination and a sequencing artifact, a later analysis dropped under 600 nucleotide sequences that were highly shared and had low generation probability. In a later analysis, a clonal expansion index for each public chain was calculated from normalized within-repertoire ranks of inferred template counts. In a later analysis, generation probabilities were computed with a VDJ recombination model fitted to out-of-frame rearrangements, and the resulting probabilities were checked against IGoR. In a later analysis, hypergeometric tests were used to score TCR-TCR, TCR-HLA and TCR-CMV co-occurrence, with a repertoire-size bias correction applied to TCR pairs. In a later analysis, false discovery rates were estimated by permuting HLA or CMV assignments 20 times. A later analysis grouped co-occurring TCRs with DBSCAN, adding TCRdist sequence similarity when clustering within HLA-allele-positive subsets. Repertoires with fewer than 30,000 or more than 120,000 public chains, plus five repertoires with anomalous nucleotide sharing, were excluded from co-occurrence clustering. Here the immuneACCESS table is served through TCRdb, limited to in-frame sequences with V and J called. Missing clones are a known gap in these copies; in checked studies unresolved V genes cover under half, and the rest lacks a known reason. The V and J calls and clone size are taken from that table; D and trimming were inferred from the DNA. In all, the sample holds 60,000 to 65,000 clones, and over 60% of those were seen once. The ten largest clones take up roughly 25% of the sample.

As regards this clone: Its antigen is currently not known. The record has no base qualities; no much larger clone is one base away.

This sequence originates from a man aged 50 or older in good health and CMV-seropositive. Material: PBMCs.

For the CDR3, the sequence is CASSARDSPNQPQHF. The sequenced DNA is TGTGCCAGCAGCGCTAGGGACAGCCCAAATCAGCCCCAGCATTTT. This receptor chain uses TRBV9 and TRBJ1-5, with 7 central nucleotides matching TRBD1. There are 15 amino acids in the CDR3, from cysteine to phenylalanine inclusive. Only the CDR3 region is kept as DNA, spanning 45 bases read in frame from base 1. The germline V gene sets CDR1 to SGDLS and CDR2 to YYNGEE. Trimming accounts for 3 bases at V and 4 bases at J, while the number of junction bases matched to no gene is 7.